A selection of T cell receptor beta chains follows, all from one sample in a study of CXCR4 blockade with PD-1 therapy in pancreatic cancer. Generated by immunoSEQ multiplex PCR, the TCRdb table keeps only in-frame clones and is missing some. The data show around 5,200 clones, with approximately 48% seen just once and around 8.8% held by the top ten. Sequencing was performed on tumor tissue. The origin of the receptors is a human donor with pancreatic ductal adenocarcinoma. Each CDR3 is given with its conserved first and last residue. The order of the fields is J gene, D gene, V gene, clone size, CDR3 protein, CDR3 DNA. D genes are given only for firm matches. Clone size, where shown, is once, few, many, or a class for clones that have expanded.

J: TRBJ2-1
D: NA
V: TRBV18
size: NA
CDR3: CASSPDNNEQFF
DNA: TGTGCCAGCTCACCCGACAACAATGAGCAGTTCTTC

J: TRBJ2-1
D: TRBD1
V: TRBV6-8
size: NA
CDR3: CASRTGGTYNEQFF
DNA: TGTGCCAGCAGAACAGGGGGGACATACAATGAGCAGTTCTTC

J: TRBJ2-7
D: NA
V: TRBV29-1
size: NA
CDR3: CSVSGGNPYEQYF
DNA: TGCAGCGTTTCGGGCGGGAATCCCTACGAGCAGTACTTC

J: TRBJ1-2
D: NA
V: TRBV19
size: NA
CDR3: CASSIPGRGYGYTF
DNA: TGTGCCAGTAGTATCCCGGGACGAGGCTATGGCTACACCTTC

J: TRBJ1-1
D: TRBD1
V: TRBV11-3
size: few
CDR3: CASSSPRTGSNTEAFF
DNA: TGTGCCAGCAGCTCCCCCCGGACAGGCTCGAACACTGAAGCTTTCTTT

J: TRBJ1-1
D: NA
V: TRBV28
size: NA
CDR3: CAIATAPMNTEAFF
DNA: TGTGCCATCGCGACAGCACCCATGAACACTGAAGCTTTCTTT

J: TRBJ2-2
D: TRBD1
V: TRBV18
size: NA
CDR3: CASSQRKTTHDKQGAPGELFF
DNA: TGTGCCAGCTCACAACGTAAGACCACCCATGATAAGCAGGGGGCGCCCGGGGAGCTGTTTTTT

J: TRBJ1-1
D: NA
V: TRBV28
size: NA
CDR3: CASSYPGGLGTEAFF
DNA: TGTGCCAGCAGTTACCCCGGGGGTTTGGGCACTGAAGCTTTCTTT

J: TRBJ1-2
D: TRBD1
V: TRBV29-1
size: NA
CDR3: CSGAVQGPSSHLYGYTF
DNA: TGCAGCGGCGCCGTACAGGGGCCCTCTTCGCACCTCTATGGCTACACCTTC

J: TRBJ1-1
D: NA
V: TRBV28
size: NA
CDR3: CASRPPRTVNTEAFF
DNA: TGTGCCAGCAGGCCCCCCAGGACAGTGAACACTGAAGCTTTCTTT

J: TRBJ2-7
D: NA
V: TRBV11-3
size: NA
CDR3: CASSFVALGYEQYF
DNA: TGTGCCAGCAGCTTCGTAGCATTAGGGTACGAGCAGTACTTC

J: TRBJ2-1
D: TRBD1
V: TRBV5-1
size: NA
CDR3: CASSLGQGSHNEQFF
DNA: TGCGCCAGCAGCTTGGGACAGGGATCTCACAATGAGCAGTTCTTC

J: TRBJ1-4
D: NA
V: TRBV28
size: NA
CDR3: CASSSHRMQYRREKLFF
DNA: TGTGCCAGCAGTTCTCATCGGATGCAGTATAGGAGAGAAAAACTGTTTTTT

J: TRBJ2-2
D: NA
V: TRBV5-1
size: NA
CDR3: CASSLSGTNTGELFF
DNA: TGCGCCAGCAGCTTATCCGGGACTAACACCGGGGAGCTGTTTTTT

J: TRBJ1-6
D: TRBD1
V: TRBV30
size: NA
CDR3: CAWSRQGRGYNSPLHF
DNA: TGTGCCTGGAGCAGACAGGGTCGTGGCTATAATTCACCCCTCCACTTT

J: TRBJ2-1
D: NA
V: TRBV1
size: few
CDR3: CASSQAVTSQQYNEQFF
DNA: TGCGCCAGCAGCCAAGCGGTGACTAGCCAACAGTACAATGAGCAGTTCTTC

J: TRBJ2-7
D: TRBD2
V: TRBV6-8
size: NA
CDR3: CAIVTSGIPYEQYF
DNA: TGTGCCATAGTCACTAGCGGGATCCCCTACGAGCAGTACTTC

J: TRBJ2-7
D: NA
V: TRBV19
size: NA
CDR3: CVSSIDGGAYVYEQYF
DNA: TGTGTCAGTAGTATAGACGGTGGGGCCTACGTCTACGAGCAGTACTTC

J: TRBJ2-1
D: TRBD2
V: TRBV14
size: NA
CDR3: CASSQSLGTSSYEQFF
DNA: TGTGCCAGCAGCCAATCGTTAGGGACTAGTAGCTATGAGCAGTTCTTC

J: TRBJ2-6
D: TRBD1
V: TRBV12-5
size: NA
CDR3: CASTGQGISGANVLTF
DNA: TGTGCTAGTACGGGACAGGGGATCTCTGGGGCCAACGTCCTGACTTTC

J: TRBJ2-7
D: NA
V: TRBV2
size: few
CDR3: CASRQSGYEQYF
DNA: TGTGCCAGCAGGCAGTCAGGCTACGAGCAGTACTTC

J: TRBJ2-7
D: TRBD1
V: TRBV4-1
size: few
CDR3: CASSQGPDRVTYEQYF
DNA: TGCGCCAGCAGCCAGGGGCCTGACAGGGTAACCTACGAGCAGTACTTC

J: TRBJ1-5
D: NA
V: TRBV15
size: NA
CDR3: CATSLVVGSNQPQHF
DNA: TGTGCCACCAGCCTCGTAGTGGGGAGCAATCAGCCCCAGCATTTT

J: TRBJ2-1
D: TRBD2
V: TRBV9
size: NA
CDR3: CASTLRRSGSGNEQFF
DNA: TGTGCCAGCACCCTACGGCGGAGCGGGAGTGGGAATGAGCAGTTCTTC

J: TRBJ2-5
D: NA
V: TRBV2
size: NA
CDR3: CASSEVENPQETQYF
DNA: TGTGCCAGCAGTGAAGTTGAGAACCCCCAAGAGACCCAGTACTTC

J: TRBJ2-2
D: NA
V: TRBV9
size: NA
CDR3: CASRTTNTGELFF
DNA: TGTGCCAGCAGGACAACGAACACCGGGGAGCTGTTTTTT

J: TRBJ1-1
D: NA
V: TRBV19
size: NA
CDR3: CASRDRTLNTEAFF
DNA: TGTGCCAGTAGGGACAGAACCTTGAACACTGAAGCTTTCTTT

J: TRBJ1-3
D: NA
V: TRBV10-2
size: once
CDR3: CASSRDGDSGNTIYF
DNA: TGCGCCAGCAGCCGGGACGGCGACTCTGGAAACACCATATATTTT

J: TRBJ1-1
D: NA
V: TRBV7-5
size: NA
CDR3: CASRPSAGAGGTEAFF
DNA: TGTGCCAGCAGGCCATCCGCCGGGGCCGGGGGGACTGAAGCTTTCTTT

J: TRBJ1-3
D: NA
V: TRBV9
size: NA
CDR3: CASSVSQGTGNTIYF
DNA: TGTGCCAGCAGCGTATCTCAGGGGACTGGAAACACCATATATTTT

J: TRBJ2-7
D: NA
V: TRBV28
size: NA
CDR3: CASSLPGVAREQYF
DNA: TGTGCCAGCAGTCTACCTGGGGTAGCGCGGGAGCAGTACTTC

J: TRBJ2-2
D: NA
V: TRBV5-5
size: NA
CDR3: CASSPGPNTGELFF
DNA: TGTGCCAGCAGCCCGGGACCCAACACCGGGGAGCTGTTTTTT

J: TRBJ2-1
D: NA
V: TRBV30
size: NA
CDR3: CAWSPGDSNEQFF
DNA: TGTGCCTGGAGTCCCGGGGACTCCAATGAGCAGTTCTTC

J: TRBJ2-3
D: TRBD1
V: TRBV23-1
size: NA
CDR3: CASSIRTDRGRTDTQYF
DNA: TGCGCCAGCAGTATTAGAACGGACAGGGGTCGGACAGATACGCAGTATTTT

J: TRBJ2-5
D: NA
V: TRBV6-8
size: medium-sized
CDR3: CASSATLGRTRGTQYF
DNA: TGTGCCAGCAGTGCCACCCTCGGCAGGACCCGGGGGACCCAGTACTTC

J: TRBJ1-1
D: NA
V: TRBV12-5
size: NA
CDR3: CASKGSTENTEAFF
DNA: TGTGCCAGCAAGGGGTCAACAGAGAACACTGAAGCTTTCTTT

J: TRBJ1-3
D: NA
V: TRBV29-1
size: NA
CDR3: CSVITGRGNTIYF
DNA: TGCAGCGTTATCACAGGGCGAGGAAACACCATATATTTT

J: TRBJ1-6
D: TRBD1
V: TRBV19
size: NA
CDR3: CASRGQGPSPLHF
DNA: TGTGCCAGTAGGGGACAGGGACCTTCACCCCTCCACTTT

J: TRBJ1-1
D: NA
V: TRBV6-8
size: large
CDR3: CASSTRTENTEAFF
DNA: TGTGCCAGCAGTACCCGGACCGAGAACACTGAAGCTTTCTTT

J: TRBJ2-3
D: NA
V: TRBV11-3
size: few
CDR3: CASSPGPGWDTQYF
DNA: TGTGCCAGCAGCCCCGGTCCAGGCTGGGATACGCAGTATTTT

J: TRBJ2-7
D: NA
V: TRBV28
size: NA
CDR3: CASSVVPLYEQYF
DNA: TGTGCCAGCAGTGTCGTCCCCCTCTACGAGCAGTACTTC